The sample holds a few counts of the clone carrying this T cell receptor beta chain. Its cognate antigen is unknown. The whole isolated RNA underwent reverse transcription, so sequencing captured expressed TCRB transcripts. TCRdb's table, derived via immunoSEQ multiplex PCR, lists solely in-frame clones and lacks some. The sample includes hundreds of thousands of clones, 9.6% of them seen just once. This record belongs to a study of beta chain features in type 1 diabetes. Study-wide results and caveats: cDNA sequencing could over-represent cells with high TCR expression.

V dropped 2 bases and J dropped 2; count of bases not matched to a gene: 1. The germline CDR1 and CDR2 sequences are LNHNV and YYDKDF (reference sequence). This CDR3 contains 14 residues. Via CD45RO/CCR7/CD25/CD127/CD95/CD27, cells of the CD4+ naive, central memory, regulatory and stem cell-like memory subsets were sorted. Sequencing used naive CD4+ T cells from blood. The TCR comes from a woman aged 18-29 years in good health. The chain links TRBV15 to TRBJ2-5, with 8 bases matching TRBD1. This CDR3 is CATSRRDRQETQYF. CDR3 in DNA: TGTGCCACCAGCAGACGGGACAGGCAAGAGACCCAGTACTTC.